Ten or more counts support the clone carrying this T cell receptor beta chain. Its antigen is not identified. Among the patients, aged 18 to 65, hyperthyroidism was newly diagnosed and had lasted under 2 months. The data were obtained in a study of T cells in Graves' hyperthyroidism and ophthalmopathy. Whole-study findings and limits: It was a median roughly 6.5 months before onset that the model predicted ophthalmopathy.

CDR1 KGHDR and CDR2 SFDVKD come from the germline V gene. Trimming shortened V by 2 bases and J by 2 bases, and 8 bases separated the two germline ends. The CDR3 contains 14 residues. RNA transcripts provided the source from which TCR beta CDR3 regions were amplified. HTBI primers were employed in a first-round RT-PCR of the TCR CDR3. MiXCR, applied by TCRdb to the multiplex PCR reads, yields one record per CDR3 protein. The sample contains over 700,000 distinct CDR3 sequences, around 39% of which appear only once. V gene TRBV24-1 combines with J gene TRBJ1-2; D possibly corresponds to TRBD1 (6 bases). This receptor was identified in a man younger than 35 with Graves' hyperthyroidism. The source material was blood. The CDR3 nucleotides are TGTGCCACCAGTGATTCCGGGACAAACTATGGCTACACCTTC. Translating it yields CATSDSGTNYGYTF.